This T cell receptor (beta chain) was identified during a study of blood T cell repertoires in COVID-19. Study context: The study drew acute and convalescent COVID-19 samples from the United States, Italy and Spain. T cells, B-cell-depleted T cells, or PBMCs supplied cDNA or gDNA.

Under the authors' procedure: For nucleated cells, counts were estimated from reference gene primer amplification. The assay was immunoSEQ multiplex PCR, and TCRdb's table has in-frame clones only and misses some. V and J calls and clone size are copied from that table; D and trimming were computed from the DNA. The sample holds 66,000 or so clones, around 84% seen once. The V segment lost 3 bases and the J segment 8 bases; nucleotides outside the gene matches: 8. This CDR3 has 14 residues. Germline V CDR1 and CDR2: SGDLS, YYNGEE. This TCR was recovered from a man aged 45-65 years with active COVID-19. The rearrangement uses TRBV9 and TRBJ1-2; TRBD1 matches at 9 bases. The sample comprised peripheral blood. CDR3 loop: CASSARDRVHGYTF. For the CDR3, the DNA is TGTGCCAGCAGCGCCCGGGACAGGGTGCACGGCTACACCTTC.